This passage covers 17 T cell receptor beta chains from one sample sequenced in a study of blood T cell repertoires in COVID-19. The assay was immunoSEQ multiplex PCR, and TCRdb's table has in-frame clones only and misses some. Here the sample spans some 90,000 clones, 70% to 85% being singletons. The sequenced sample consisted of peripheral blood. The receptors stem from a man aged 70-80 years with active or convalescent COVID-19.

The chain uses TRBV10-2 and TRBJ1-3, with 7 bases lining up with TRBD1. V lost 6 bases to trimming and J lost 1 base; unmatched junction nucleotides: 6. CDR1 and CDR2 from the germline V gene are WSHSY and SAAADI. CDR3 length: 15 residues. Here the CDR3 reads CASRIGGESGNTIYF. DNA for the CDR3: TGCGCCAGCAGGATAGGGGGCGAATCTGGAAACACCATATATTTT.

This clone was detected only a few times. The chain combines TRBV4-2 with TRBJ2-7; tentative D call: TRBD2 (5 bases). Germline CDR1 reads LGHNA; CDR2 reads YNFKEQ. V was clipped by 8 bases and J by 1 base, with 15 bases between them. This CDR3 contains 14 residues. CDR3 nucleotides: TGTGCCAGCGGAAACGGGGTCGGGTCCTACGAGCAGTACTTC. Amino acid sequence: CASGNGVGSYEQYF.

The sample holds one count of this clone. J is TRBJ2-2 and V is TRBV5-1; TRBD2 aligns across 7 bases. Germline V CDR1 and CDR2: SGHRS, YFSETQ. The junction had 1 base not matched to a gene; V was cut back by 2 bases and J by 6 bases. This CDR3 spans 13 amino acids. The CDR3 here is CASSLTSAGELFF. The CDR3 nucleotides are TGCGCCAGCAGCTTAACTAGCGCCGGGGAGCTGTTTTTT.

CDR3 sequence: CASNSPGQGSVDTEAFF. In nucleotides, the CDR3 is TGTGCCAGCAATAGTCCGGGACAGGGTAGCGTAGACACTGAAGCTTTCTTT. The chain carries TRBV28 and TRBJ1-1; 9 bases line up with TRBD1. The CDR3 totals 17 residues. CDR1 is MDHEN and CDR2 is SYDVKM in the germline V gene. V was clipped by 7 bases and J by 3 bases; unmatched bases: 15. Together with reference TRBV28 and TRBJ1-1, the CDR3 gives the full variable domain: DVKVTQSSRYLVKRTGEKVFLECVQDMDHENMFWYRQDPGLGLRLIYFSYDVKMKEKGDIPEGYSVSREKKERFSLILESASTNQTSMYLCASNSPGQGSVDTEAFFGQGTRLTVV.

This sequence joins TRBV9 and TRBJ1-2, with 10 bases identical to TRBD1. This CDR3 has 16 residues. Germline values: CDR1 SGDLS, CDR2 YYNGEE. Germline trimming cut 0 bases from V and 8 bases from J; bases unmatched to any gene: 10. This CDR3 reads CASSVGSGQGMRGYTF. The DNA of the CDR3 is TGTGCCAGCAGCGTAGGATCGGGACAGGGGATGAGGGGCTACACCTTC.

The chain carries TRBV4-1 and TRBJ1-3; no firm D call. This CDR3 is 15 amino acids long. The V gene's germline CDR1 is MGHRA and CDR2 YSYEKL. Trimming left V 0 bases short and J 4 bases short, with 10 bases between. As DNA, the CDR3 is TGCGCCAGCAGCCAAGAGCAAGCGGGGGGAAACACCATATATTTT. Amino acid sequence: CASSQEQAGGNTIYF.

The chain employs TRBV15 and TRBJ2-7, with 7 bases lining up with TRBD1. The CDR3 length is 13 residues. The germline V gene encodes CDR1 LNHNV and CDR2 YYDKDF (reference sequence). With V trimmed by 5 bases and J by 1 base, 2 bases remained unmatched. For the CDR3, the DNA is TGTGCCACCAGCCAACAGGGGTCCTACGAGCAGTACTTC. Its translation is CATSQQGSYEQYF.

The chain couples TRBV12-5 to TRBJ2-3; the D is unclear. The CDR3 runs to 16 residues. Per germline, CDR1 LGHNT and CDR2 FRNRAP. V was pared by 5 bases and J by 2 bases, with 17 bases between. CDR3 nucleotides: TGTGCTAGTGGTCCACATTCGACTGGTTTCACAGATACGCAGTATTTT. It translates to CASGPHSTGFTDTQYF.

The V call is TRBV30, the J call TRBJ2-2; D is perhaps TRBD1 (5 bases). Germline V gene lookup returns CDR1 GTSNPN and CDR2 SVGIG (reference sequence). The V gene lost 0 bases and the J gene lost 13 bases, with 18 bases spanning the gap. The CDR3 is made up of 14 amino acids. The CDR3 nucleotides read TGTGCCTGGAGTGTACCCCGGACAAAAAGGGGGCTGTTTTTT. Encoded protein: CAWSVPRTKRGLFF. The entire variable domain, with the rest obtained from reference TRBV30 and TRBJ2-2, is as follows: SQTIHQWPATLVQPVGSPLSLECTVEGTSNPNLYWYRQAAGRGLQLLFYSVGIGQISSEVPQNLSASRPQDRQFILSSKKLLLSDSGFYLCAWSVPRTKRGLFFGEGSRLTVL.

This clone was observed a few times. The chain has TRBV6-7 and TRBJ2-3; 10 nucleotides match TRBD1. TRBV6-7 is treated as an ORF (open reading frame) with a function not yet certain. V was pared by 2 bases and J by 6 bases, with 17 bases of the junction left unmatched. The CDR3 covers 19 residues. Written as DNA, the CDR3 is TGTGCCAGCAGTTACCCAACCGGGACAGGGGAATTCCGAGGTGATACGCAGTATTTT. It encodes CASSYPTGTGEFRGDTQYF.

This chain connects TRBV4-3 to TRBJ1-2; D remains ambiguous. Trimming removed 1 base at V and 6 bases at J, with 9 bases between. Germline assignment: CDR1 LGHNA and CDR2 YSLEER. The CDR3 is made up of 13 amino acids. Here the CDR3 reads CASSQVGVDGYTF. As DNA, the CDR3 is TGCGCCAGCAGCCAAGTCGGGGTGGATGGCTACACCTTC.

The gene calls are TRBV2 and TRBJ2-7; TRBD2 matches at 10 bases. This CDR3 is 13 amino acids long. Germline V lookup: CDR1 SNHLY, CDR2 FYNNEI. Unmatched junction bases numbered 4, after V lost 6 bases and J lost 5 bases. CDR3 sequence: CASSLAGGDEQYF. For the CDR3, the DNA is TGTGCCAGCAGCTTAGCGGGGGGAGACGAGCAGTACTTC.

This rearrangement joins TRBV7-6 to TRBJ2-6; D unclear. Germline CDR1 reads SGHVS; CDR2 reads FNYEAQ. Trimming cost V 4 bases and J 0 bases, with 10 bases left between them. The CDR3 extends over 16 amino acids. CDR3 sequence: CASSSSTGSGANVLTF. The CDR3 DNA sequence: TGTGCCAGCAGCTCCTCGACGGGCTCTGGGGCCAACGTCCTGACTTTC.

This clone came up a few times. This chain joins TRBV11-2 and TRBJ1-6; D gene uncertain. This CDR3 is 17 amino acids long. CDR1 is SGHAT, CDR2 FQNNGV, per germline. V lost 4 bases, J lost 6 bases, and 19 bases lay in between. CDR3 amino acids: CASSSDLSPAPNSPLHF. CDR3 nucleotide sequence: TGTGCCAGCAGCTCTGATCTATCACCCGCCCCTAATTCACCCCTCCACTTT.

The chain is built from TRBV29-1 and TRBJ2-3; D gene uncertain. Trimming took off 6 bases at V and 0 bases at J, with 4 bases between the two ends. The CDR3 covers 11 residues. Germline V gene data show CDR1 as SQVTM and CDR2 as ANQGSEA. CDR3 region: CSVISTDTQYF. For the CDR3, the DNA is TGCAGCGTCATCAGCACAGATACGCAGTATTTT.

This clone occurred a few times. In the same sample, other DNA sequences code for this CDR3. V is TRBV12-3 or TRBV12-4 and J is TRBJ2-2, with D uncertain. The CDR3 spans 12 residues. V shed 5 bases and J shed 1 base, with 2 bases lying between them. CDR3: CASSQNTGELFF. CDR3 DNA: TGTGCCAGCAGTCAGAACACCGGGGAGCTGTTTTTT.

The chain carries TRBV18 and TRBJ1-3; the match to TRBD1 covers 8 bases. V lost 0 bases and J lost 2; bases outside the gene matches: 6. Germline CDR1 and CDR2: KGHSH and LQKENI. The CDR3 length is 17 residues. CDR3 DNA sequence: TGTGCCAGCTCACCACCGTTGGGACAGGTGACTGGAAACACCATATATTTT. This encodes CASSPPLGQVTGNTIYF.